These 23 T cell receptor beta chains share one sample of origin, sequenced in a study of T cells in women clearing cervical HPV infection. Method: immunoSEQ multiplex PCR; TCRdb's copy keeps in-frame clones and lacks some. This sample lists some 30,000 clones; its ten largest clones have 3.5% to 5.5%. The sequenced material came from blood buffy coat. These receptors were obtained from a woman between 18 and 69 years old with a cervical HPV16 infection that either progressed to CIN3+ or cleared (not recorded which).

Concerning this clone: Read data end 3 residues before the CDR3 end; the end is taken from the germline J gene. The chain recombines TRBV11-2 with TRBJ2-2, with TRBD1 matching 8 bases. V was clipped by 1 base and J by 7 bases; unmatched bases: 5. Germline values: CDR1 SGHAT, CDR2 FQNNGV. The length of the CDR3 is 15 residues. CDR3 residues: CASSLGTGYHGELFF. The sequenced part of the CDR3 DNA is TGTGCCAGCAGCTTAGGGACAGGGTATCACGGGGAG.

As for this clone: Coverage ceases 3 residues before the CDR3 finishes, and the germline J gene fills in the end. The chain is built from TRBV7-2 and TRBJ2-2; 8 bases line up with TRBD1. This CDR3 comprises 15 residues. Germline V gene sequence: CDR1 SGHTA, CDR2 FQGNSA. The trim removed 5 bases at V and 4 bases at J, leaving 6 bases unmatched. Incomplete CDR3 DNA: TGTGCCAGCAGCACCCGACAGGGGAGCACCGGGGAG. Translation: CASSTRQGSTGE. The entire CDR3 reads CASSTRQGSTGELFF.

This CDR3 reads CASSRTGSDTEAFF. Partial CDR3 DNA: TGCGCCAGCAGCCGCACAGGGTCGGACACTGAA. The chain has TRBV5-1 and TRBJ1-1; D is perhaps TRBD1 (6 bases). The read comes to an end 3 residues before the CDR3 does, leaving the germline J gene to fill in the end. The V gene lost 4 bases and the J gene lost 3 bases, with 13 bases spanning the gap. Germline V gene lookup returns CDR1 SGHRS and CDR2 YFSETQ. There are 14 residues in the CDR3.

CDR3 bases read: TGTGCCAGCAGTTGGGGGACAGGGGGAACAGATACG. Residues: CASSWGTGGTDT. The CDR3, in full, reads CASSWGTGGTDTQYF. The chain joins TRBV12-3 or TRBV12-4 to TRBJ2-3, with 11 bases aligning to TRBD1. The read halts 3 residues ahead of the CDR3 end, with the missing end drawn from the germline J gene. This CDR3 has 15 amino acids. The V gene end was trimmed by 4 bases and the J gene end by 3 bases; junction bases not matched to a gene: 3.

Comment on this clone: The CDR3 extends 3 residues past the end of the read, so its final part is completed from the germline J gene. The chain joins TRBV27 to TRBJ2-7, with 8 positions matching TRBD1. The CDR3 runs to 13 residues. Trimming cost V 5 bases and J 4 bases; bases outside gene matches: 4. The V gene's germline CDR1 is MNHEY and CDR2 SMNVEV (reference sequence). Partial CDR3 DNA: TGTGCCAGCAGTCTCCGGACAGGGTACGAG. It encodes CASSLRTGYE. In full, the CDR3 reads CASSLRTGYEQYF.

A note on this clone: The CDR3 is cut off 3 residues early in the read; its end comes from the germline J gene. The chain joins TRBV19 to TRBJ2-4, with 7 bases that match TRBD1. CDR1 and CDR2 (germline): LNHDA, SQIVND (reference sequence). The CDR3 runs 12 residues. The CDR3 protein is CASRQGSYGQYF. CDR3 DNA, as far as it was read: TGTGCCAGCAGACAGGGAAGCTATGGT. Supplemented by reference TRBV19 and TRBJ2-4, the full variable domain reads DGGITQSPKYLFRKEGQNVTLSCEQNLNHDAMYWYRQDPGQGLRLIYYSQIVNDFQKGDIAEGYSVSREKKESFPLTVTSAQKNPTAFYLCASRQGSYGQYFGAGTRLSVL.

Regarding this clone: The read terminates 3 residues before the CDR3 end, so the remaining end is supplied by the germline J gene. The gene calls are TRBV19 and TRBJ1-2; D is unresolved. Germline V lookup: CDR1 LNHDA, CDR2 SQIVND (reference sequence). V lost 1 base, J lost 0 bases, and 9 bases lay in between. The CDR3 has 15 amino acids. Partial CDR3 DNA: TGTGCCAGTAGTATAGGAGGGCAGACTAACTATGGC. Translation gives CASSIGGQTNYG. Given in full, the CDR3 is CASSIGGQTNYGYTF.

CDR3 protein: CASSYQGNTGELFF. The CDR3 DNA, read in part, is TGTGCCAGCAGTTATCAGGGAAACACCGGGGAG. V and J are TRBV6-2 or TRBV6-3 and TRBJ2-2; perhaps TRBD1 as D (5 bases). The read ends 3 residues before the CDR3 terminus; that terminus is restored from the germline J gene. Germline CDR1 and CDR2: MNHEY and SVGEGT. V gave up 3 bases and J gave up 2 bases, with 7 bases separating them. CDR3 size: 14 residues.

The CDR3 sequence: CASSSLAGVHYNEQFF. CDR3 DNA (partial): TGTGCCAGCAGCTCTTTAGCGGGGGTTCACTACAATGAG. This chain uses TRBV9 with TRBJ2-1; the match to TRBD2 covers 9 bases. The observed sequence ends 3 residues before the CDR3 terminus, with the missing tail filled in from the germline J gene. Germline lookup yields CDR1 SGDLS and CDR2 YYNGEE. The J segment lost 3 bases and the V segment lost 4 bases, leaving 8 bases of the junction unmatched. The CDR3 is made up of 16 amino acids.

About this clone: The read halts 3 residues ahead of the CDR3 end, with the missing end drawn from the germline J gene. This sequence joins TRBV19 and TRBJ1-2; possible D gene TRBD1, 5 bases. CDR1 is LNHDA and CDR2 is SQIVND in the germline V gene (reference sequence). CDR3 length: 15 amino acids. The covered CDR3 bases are TGTGCCAGTAGTTTCAATAGCGGGTCGACAGATACC. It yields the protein CASSFNSGSTDT. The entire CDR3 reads CASSFNSGSTDTYTF. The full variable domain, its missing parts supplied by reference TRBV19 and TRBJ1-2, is DGGITQSPKYLFRKEGQNVTLSCEQNLNHDAMYWYRQDPGQGLRLIYYSQIVNDFQKGDIAEGYSVSREKKESFPLTVTSAQKNPTAFYLCASSFNSGSTDTYTFGSGTRLTVV.

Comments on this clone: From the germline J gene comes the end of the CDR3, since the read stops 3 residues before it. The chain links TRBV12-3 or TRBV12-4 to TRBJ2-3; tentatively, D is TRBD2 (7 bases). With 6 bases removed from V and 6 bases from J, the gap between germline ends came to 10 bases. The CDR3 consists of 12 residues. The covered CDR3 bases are TGTGCCAGCAGCGGGGGGCCGGATACG. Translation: CASSGGPDT. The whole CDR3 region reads CASSGGPDTQYF.

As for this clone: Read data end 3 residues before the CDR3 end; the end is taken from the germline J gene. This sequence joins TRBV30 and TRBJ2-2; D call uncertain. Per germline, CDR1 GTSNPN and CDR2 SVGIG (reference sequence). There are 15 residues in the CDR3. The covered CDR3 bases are TGTGCCTGGAGTGTATCGGGTTCGGCTAATGAAAAG. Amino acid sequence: CAWSVSGSANEK. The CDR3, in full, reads CAWSVSGSANEKLFF.

The CDR3 loop reads CASSLISSNEKLFF. The CDR3 DNA, read in part, is TGTGCCAGCAGCTTGATTTCTTCTAATGAAAAG. The chain combines TRBV5-6 with TRBJ2-2; D gene ambiguous. The CDR3 goes on 3 residues after the read ends, and that part is filled in from the germline J gene. CDR3 size: 14 residues. Germline CDR1 and CDR2: SGHDT and YYEEEE. The entire variable domain, with the rest obtained from reference TRBV5-6 and TRBJ2-2, is as follows: DAGVTQSPTHLIKTRGQQVTLRCSPKSGHDTVSWYQQALGQGPQFIFQYYEEEERQRGNFPDRFSGHQFPNYSSELNVNALLLGDSALYLCASSLISSNEKLFFGEGSRLTVL.

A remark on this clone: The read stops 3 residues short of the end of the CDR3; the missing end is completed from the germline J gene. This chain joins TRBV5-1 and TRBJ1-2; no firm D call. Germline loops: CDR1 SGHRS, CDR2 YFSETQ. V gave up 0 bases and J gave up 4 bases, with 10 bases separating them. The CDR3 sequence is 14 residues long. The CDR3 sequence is CASSLDQEPYGYTF. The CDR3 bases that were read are TGCGCCAGCAGCTTGGATCAGGAGCCCTATGGC.

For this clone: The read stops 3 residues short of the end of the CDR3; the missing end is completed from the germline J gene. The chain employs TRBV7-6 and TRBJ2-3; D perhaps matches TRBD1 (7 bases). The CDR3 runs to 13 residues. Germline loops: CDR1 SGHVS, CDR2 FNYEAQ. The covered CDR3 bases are TGTGCCAGCAGCACCCGCAGGGGGGAGACG. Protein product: CASSTRRGET. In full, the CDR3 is CASSTRRGETQYF.

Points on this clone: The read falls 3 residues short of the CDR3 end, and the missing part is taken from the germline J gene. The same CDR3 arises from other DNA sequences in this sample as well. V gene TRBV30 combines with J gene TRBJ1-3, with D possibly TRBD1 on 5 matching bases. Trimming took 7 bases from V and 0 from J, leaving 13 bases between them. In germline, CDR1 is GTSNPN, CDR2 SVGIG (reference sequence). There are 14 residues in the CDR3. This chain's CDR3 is CAFRRGVSGNTIYF. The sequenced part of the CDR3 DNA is TGTGCCTTTAGAAGGGGAGTCTCTGGAAACACC.

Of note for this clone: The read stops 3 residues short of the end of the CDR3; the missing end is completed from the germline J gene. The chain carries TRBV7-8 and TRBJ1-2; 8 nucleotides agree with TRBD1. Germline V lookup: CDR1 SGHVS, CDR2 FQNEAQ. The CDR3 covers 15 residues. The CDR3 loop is CASSRRGQDPYDYTF. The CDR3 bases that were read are TGTGCCAGCAGCCGGAGGGGACAGGACCCCTACGAC.

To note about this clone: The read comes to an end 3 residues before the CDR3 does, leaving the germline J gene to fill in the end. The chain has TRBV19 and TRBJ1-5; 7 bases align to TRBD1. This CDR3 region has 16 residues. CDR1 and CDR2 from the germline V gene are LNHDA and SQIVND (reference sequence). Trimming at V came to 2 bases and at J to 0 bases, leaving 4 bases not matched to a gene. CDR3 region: CASSIMTGYSNQPQHF. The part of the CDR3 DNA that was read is TGTGCCAGTAGTATAATGACAGGGTATAGCAATCAGCCC.

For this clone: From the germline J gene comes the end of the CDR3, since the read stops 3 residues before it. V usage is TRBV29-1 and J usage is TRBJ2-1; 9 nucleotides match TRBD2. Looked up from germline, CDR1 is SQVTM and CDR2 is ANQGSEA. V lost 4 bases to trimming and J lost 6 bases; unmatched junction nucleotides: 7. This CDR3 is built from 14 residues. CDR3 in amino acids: CSVGGGRAFNEQFF. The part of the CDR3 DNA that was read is TGCAGCGTTGGTGGCGGGAGGGCCTTCAATGAG.

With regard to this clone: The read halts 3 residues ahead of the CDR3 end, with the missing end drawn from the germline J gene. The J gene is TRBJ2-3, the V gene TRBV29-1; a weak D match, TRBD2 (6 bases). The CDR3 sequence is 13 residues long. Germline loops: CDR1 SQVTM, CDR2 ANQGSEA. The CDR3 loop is CSAQRDGGQPQYF. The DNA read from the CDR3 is TGCAGCGCCCAAAGGGACGGGGGTCAGCCG.

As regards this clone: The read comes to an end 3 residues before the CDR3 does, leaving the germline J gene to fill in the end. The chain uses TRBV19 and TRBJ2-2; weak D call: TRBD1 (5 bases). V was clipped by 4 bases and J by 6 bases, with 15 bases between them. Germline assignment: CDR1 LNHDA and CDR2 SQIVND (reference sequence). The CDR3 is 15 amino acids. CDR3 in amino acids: CASSRPVGLAGELFF. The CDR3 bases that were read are TGTGCCAGTAGTAGACCAGTGGGGCTGGCCGGGGAG.

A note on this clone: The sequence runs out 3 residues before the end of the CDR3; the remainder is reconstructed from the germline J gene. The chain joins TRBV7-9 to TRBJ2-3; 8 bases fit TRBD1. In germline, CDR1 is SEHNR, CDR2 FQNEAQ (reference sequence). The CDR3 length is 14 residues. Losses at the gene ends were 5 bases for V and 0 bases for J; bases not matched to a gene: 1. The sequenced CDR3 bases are TGTGCCAGCAGCCGGACAGGGAGCACAGATACG. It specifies CASSRTGSTDT. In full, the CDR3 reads CASSRTGSTDTQYF. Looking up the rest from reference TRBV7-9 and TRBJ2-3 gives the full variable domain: DTGVSQNPRHKITKRGQNVTFRCDPISEHNRLYWYRQTLGQGPEFLTYFQNEAQLEKSRLLSDRFSAERPKGSFSTLEIQRTEQGDSAMYLCASSRTGSTDTQYFGPGTRLTVL.

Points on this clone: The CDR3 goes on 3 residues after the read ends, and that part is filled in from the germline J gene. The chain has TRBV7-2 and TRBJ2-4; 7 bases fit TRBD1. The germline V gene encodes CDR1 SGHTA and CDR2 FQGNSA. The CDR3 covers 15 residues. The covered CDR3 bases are TGTGCCAGCAGCTCCATGGGTGGGACAGTCTATGGT. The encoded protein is CASSSMGGTVYG. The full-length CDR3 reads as CASSSMGGTVYGQYF.